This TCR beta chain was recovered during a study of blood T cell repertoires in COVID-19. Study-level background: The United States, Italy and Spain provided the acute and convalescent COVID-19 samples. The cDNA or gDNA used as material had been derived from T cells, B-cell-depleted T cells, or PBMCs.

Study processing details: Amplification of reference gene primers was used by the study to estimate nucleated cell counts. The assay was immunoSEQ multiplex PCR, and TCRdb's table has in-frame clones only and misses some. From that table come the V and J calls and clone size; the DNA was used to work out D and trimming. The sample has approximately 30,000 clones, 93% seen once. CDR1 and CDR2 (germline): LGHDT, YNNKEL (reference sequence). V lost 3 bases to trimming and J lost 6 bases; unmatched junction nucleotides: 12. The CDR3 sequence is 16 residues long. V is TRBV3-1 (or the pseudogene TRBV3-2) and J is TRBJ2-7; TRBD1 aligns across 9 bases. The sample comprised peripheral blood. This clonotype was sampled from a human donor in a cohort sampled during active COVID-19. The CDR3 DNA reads TGTGCCAGCAGCCATGCTTCCGGGACAGGGAGTCGCGAGCAGTACTTC. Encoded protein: CASSHASGTGSREQYF.